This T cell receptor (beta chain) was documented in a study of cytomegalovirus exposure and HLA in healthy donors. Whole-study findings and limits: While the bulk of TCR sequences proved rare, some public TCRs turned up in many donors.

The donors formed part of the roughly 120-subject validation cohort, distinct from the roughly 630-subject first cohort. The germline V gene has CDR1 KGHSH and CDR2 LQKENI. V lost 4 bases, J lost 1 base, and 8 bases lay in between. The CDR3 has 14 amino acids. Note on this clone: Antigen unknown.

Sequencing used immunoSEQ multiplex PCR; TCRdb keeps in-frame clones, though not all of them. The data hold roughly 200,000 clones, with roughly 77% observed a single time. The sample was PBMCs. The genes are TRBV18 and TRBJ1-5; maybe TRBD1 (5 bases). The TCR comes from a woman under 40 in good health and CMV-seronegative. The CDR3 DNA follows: TGTGCCAGCTCACGGGGGGTGAGCAATCAGCCCCAGCATTTT. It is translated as CASSRGVSNQPQHF. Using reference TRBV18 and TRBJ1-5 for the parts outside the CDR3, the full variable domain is NAGVMQNPRHLVRRRGQEARLRCSPMKGHSHVYWYRQLPEEGLKFMVYLQKENIIDESGMPKERFSAEFPKEGPSILRIQQVVRGDSAAYFCASSRGVSNQPQHFGDGTRLSIL.